These 23 T cell receptor beta chains were all obtained from the same sample, sequenced in a study of shared clonotypes between healthy human individuals. Measured with immunoSEQ multiplex PCR; TCRdb has only the in-frame clones, and not every one. The sample lists millions of clones; roughly 91% were seen once. CD8 cells regarded as naive lacked CD45RO, were positively chosen for CCR7, and omitted terminally differentiated effector memory CD45RA+ cells. Sequences were obtained from naive CD8+ T cells from PBMCs. The source of these receptors is a man between 18 and 35 years old in good health. Some clones in this sample may be carry-over from other donors' samples.

The V call is TRBV7-3, the J call TRBJ2-1; TRBD2 agrees at 14 bases. This CDR3 has 15 amino acids. With 5 bases clipped from V and 6 bases from J, the junction kept 3 bases outside the gene matches. Per germline, CDR1 SGHTA and CDR2 FQGTGA. CDR3 amino acids: CASSLGTSGGNEQFF. The DNA for the CDR3 is TGTGCCAGCAGCCTAGGGACTAGCGGGGGCAATGAGCAGTTCTTC.

The chain couples TRBV19 to TRBJ1-5; TRBD1 agrees at 7 bases. Germline V gene data show CDR1 as LNHDA and CDR2 as SQIVND (reference sequence). The CDR3 has 15 residues. V shed 6 bases, J shed 0 bases, and the junction held 5 bases outside the gene matches. The CDR3 nucleotides read TGTGCCAGTAGCAACGACAGGGTTAGCAATCAGCCCCAGCATTTT. It encodes CASSNDRVSNQPQHF.

The chain carries TRBV27 and TRBJ2-3; 12 positions match TRBD2. Germline trimming cut 5 bases from V and 3 bases from J; bases unmatched to any gene: 3. Germline V gives CDR1 MNHEY, CDR2 SMNVEV (reference sequence). The CDR3 loop spans 15 amino acids. CDR3: CASSVTSGRTDTQYF. The CDR3 DNA sequence: TGTGCCAGCAGTGTGACTAGCGGGAGAACAGATACGCAGTATTTT.

This chain joins TRBV5-6 and TRBJ2-1, with D perhaps matching TRBD2 (6 bases). The length of the CDR3 is 15 residues. Germline lookup yields CDR1 SGHDT and CDR2 YYEEEE. Trimming stripped 0 bases from V and 3 bases from J, with 10 bases between. The CDR3 DNA follows: TGTGCCAGCAGCTTGGCGGGGGTGAACTACAATGAGCAGTTCTTC. Amino acids: CASSLAGVNYNEQFF.

As concerns this clone: The sample holds other DNA sequences that translate to the same CDR3. This sequence joins TRBV6-6 and TRBJ1-1, with D unresolved. Trimming shortened V by 8 bases and J by 0 bases, and 7 bases separated the two germline ends. The CDR3 has 12 residues. From germline, CDR1 is MNHNY and CDR2 SVGAGI (reference sequence). CDR3 DNA: TGTGCCAGCTCGCTCATGAACACTGAAGCTTTCTTT. This codes for CASSLMNTEAFF.

This sequence joins TRBV30 and TRBJ1-5; D might be TRBD1 (5 bases). Germline assignment: CDR1 GTSNPN and CDR2 SVGIG (reference sequence). The germline V and J ends were trimmed by 0 bases and 7 bases, with 13 bases remaining between them. The CDR3 runs to 14 residues. As DNA, the CDR3 is TGTGCCTGGAGTGTACGAGGAGGGGTGCAGCCCCAGCATTTT. It encodes CAWSVRGGVQPQHF.

The chain has TRBV28 and TRBJ1-5; the D is unclear. The CDR3 totals 15 residues. CDR1 is MDHEN and CDR2 is SYDVKM in the germline V gene. V dropped 5 bases and J dropped 3 bases, with 14 bases sitting between them. The CDR3 DNA follows: TGTGCCAGCAGTCTTGCGAGGGTGCCCAATCAGCCCCAGCATTTT. This sequence encodes CASSLARVPNQPQHF.

The gene calls are TRBV5-1 and TRBJ1-1, with 7 bases aligning to TRBD1. The CDR3 consists of 14 residues. Germline trimming cut 4 bases from V and 1 base from J; bases unmatched to any gene: 4. The germline CDR1 and CDR2 sequences are SGHRS and YFSETQ. CDR3 DNA: TGCGCCAGCAGCCCGGACAGGACGAACACTGAAGCTTTCTTT. Encoded protein: CASSPDRTNTEAFF.

The rearrangement uses TRBV19 and TRBJ1-2, with D perhaps TRBD1 (5 bases). CDR1 LNHDA and CDR2 SQIVND come from the germline V gene (reference sequence). The CDR3 covers 13 residues. The V end lost 5 bases, the J end lost 0 bases, and 7 bases lay between the germline ends. The CDR3 sequence: CASSLQANYGYTF. In nucleotides, the CDR3 is TGTGCCAGTAGTTTACAGGCTAACTATGGCTACACCTTC.

J is TRBJ2-2 and V is TRBV7-2, with 14 bases aligning to TRBD2. Germline V gene lookup returns CDR1 SGHTA and CDR2 FQGNSA. The V and J ends lost 5 bases and 5 bases, in that order; junction bases with no gene match: 4. The CDR3 has 16 residues. CDR3 protein: CASSARLAGGTGELFF. CDR3 DNA sequence: TGTGCCAGCAGCGCCCGACTAGCGGGAGGGACCGGGGAGCTGTTTTTT.

In its sample, this clone was seen once. This sequence joins TRBV4-1 and TRBJ2-7; TRBD2 is a possible D gene (6 bases). V lost 0 bases to trimming and J lost 6 bases, with 15 bases between them. CDR1 is MGHRA and CDR2 is YSYEKL in the germline V gene. This CDR3 spans 15 amino acids. DNA for the CDR3: TGCGCCAGCAGCCAAGAACCGGGAGTTTCGGCCGAGCAGTACTTC. It specifies CASSQEPGVSAEQYF.

The genes are TRBV29-1 and TRBJ1-2; D is ambiguous. Germline CDR1 and CDR2: SQVTM and ANQGSEA. V dropped 5 bases and J dropped 4 bases, with 8 bases sitting between them. The CDR3 has 11 residues. CDR3 nucleotide sequence: TGCAGCGTTCTAGGGATCTATGGCTACACCTTC. Protein: CSVLGIYGYTF.

This clone occurred once. The CDR3 spells CASSGLAGGVAEQFF. The CDR3 coding sequence is TGTGCCAGCAGCGGACTAGCGGGGGGAGTGGCAGAGCAGTTCTTC. The rearrangement uses TRBV6-1 and TRBJ2-1; TRBD2 agrees at 14 bases. The CDR3 loop spans 15 amino acids. Losses at the gene ends were 6 bases for V and 10 bases for J; bases not matched to a gene: 8. Germline values: CDR1 MNHNS, CDR2 SASEGT.

V is TRBV11-3 and J is TRBJ2-2; 10 positions agree with TRBD1. The V and J ends lost 5 bases and 5 bases, in that order; junction bases with no gene match: 11. CDR3 length: 17 residues. Germline assignment: CDR1 SGHNT and CDR2 YENEEA. As DNA, the CDR3 is TGTGCCAGCAGCCAGGCGGGACAGGGGTTTTTGACCGGGGAGCTGTTTTTT. Its translation: CASSQAGQGFLTGELFF.

The chain links TRBV28 to TRBJ1-2, with a tentative D call TRBD1 (6 bases). Germline V gives CDR1 MDHEN, CDR2 SYDVKM. The CDR3 is 13 amino acids. V was cut by 3 bases and J by 6 bases, with 11 bases left in between. DNA for the CDR3: TGTGCCAGCAGTTTCCGGGCAGGGGATGGCTACACCTTC. This codes for CASSFRAGDGYTF.

The chain recombines TRBV7-3 with TRBJ2-2; D unresolved. The CDR3 runs 14 residues. V was pared by 2 bases and J by 3 bases, with 7 bases between. Germline CDR1 reads SGHTA; CDR2 reads FQGTGA. The CDR3 reads CASSLFPDTGELFF. CDR3 sequence (DNA): TGTGCCAGCAGCTTATTTCCGGACACCGGGGAGCTGTTTTTT.

The chain uses TRBV5-4 and TRBJ1-1; perhaps TRBD1 as D (5 bases). Germline V gene lookup returns CDR1 SGHNT and CDR2 YYREEE (reference sequence). CDR3 length equals 14 residues. The V and J ends lost 3 bases and 1 base respectively, with 10 bases between them. Here the CDR3 reads CASSYRLENTEAFF. The DNA for the CDR3 is TGTGCCAGCAGCTACAGGTTGGAGAACACTGAAGCTTTCTTT.

The chain uses TRBV27 and TRBJ1-2; no firm D call. Germline CDR1 and CDR2: MNHEY and SMNVEV (reference sequence). Trimming took 0 bases from V and 6 from J, leaving 20 bases between them. There are 17 residues in the CDR3. The CDR3 spells CASSLSPGPGFTNGYTF. CDR3 sequence (DNA): TGTGCCAGCAGTTTATCTCCCGGGCCCGGATTCACTAATGGCTACACCTTC.

The rearrangement joins TRBV2 to TRBJ1-4; D gene unclear. The germline CDR1 and CDR2 sequences are SNHLY and FYNNEI. The length of the CDR3 is 15 residues. Deletions cut 2 bases from V and 0 bases from J, with 7 bases between. The CDR3 loop is CASSETFATNEKLFF. The CDR3 DNA is TGTGCCAGCAGTGAAACTTTTGCAACTAATGAAAAACTGTTTTTT.

The gene calls are TRBV28 and TRBJ1-1, with D tentatively TRBD1 (5 bases). Between the trimmed V and J ends, which lost 10 bases and 6 bases, there was a span of 27 bases. The CDR3 consists of 16 residues. Germline loops: CDR1 MDHEN, CDR2 SYDVKM. Here the CDR3 DNA reads TGTGCCACAGAAATCATAGGGGAAGGACTTTCCTCTGAAGCTTTCTTT. Amino acid sequence: CATEIIGEGLSSEAFF.

The chain carries TRBV11-2 and TRBJ2-1; 8 bases line up with TRBD2. V lost 4 bases, J lost 8 bases, and 4 bases stayed unmatched. The CDR3 consists of 13 residues. The V gene's germline CDR1 is SGHAT and CDR2 FQNNGV. As DNA, the CDR3 is TGTGCCAGCAGCTGGGGGACTAGGGATGAGCAGTTCTTC. Translation gives CASSWGTRDEQFF.

This chain uses TRBV7-9 with TRBJ2-3; 7 positions agree with TRBD1. The length of the CDR3 is 14 residues. V dropped 5 bases and J dropped 1; count of bases not matched to a gene: 3. Germline V gene data show CDR1 as SEHNR and CDR2 as FQNEAQ (reference sequence). In DNA, the CDR3 is TGTGCCAGCAGCGTCGGACAGGGCACAGATACGCAGTATTTT. Residues: CASSVGQGTDTQYF.

V gene TRBV5-1 combines with J gene TRBJ2-7; possibly TRBD2 for D (6 bases). Looked up from germline, CDR1 is SGHRS and CDR2 is YFSETQ. The CDR3 is 12 amino acids. Trimming shortened V by 7 bases and J by 5 bases, and 13 bases separated the two germline ends. CDR3 protein: CASGIPGDEQYF. Here the CDR3 DNA reads TGCGCCAGCGGCATCCCGGGAGACGAGCAGTACTTC.